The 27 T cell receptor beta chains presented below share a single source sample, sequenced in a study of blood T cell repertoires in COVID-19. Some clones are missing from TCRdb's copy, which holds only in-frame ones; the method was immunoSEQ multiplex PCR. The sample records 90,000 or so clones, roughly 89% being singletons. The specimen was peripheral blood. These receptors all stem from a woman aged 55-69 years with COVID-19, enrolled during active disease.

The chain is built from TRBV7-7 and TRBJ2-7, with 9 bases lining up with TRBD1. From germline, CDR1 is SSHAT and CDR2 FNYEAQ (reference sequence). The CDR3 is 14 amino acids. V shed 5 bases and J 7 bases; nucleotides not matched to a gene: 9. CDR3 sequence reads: CASSRSPGQGEQYF. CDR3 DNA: TGTGCCAGCAGCAGAAGTCCGGGACAGGGAGAGCAGTACTTC.

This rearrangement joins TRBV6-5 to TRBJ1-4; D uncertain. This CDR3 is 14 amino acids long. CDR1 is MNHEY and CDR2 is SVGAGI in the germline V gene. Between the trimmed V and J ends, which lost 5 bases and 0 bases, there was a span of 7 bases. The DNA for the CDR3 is TGTGCCAGCAGTCGAGTTGCAACTAATGAAAAACTGTTTTTT. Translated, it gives CASSRVATNEKLFF.

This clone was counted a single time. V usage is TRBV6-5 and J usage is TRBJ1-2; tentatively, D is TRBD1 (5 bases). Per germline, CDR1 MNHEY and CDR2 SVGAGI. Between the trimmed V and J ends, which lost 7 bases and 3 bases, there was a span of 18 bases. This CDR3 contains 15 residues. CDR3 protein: CASTAAGEWDYGYTF. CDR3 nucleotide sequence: TGTGCCAGCACCGCCGCGGGGGAATGGGACTATGGCTACACCTTC.

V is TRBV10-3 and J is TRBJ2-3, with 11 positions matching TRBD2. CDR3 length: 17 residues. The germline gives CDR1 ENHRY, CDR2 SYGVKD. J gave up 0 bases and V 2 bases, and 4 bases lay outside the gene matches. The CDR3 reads CAISEKVAGGSTDTQYF. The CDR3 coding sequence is TGTGCCATCAGTGAGAAGGTAGCGGGGGGGAGCACAGATACGCAGTATTTT.

CDR3 region: CAWSVNGRTNEKLFF. The DNA of the CDR3 is TGTGCCTGGAGTGTTAACGGTCGGACTAATGAAAAACTGTTTTTT. The chain joins TRBV30 to TRBJ1-4, with D unresolved. Germline lookup yields CDR1 GTSNPN and CDR2 SVGIG (reference sequence). Trimming took 0 bases from V and 2 from J, leaving 10 bases between them. The CDR3 is made up of 15 amino acids.

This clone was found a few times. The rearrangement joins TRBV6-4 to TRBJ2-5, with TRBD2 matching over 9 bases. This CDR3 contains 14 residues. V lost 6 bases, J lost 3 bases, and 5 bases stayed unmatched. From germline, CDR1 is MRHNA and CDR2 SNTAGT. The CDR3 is CASRPGTSKETQYF. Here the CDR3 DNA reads TGTGCCAGCAGGCCCGGGACTAGCAAAGAGACCCAGTACTTC.

The CDR3 spells CASSLDGNQPQHF. The DNA of the CDR3 is TGTGCCAGCTCCCTCGACGGGAATCAGCCCCAGCATTTT. V gene TRBV18 combines with J gene TRBJ1-5; no clear D. The germline V gene has CDR1 KGHSH and CDR2 LQKENI. This CDR3 contains 13 residues. V was shortened by 6 bases and J by 4 bases, with 10 bases between the two germline ends.

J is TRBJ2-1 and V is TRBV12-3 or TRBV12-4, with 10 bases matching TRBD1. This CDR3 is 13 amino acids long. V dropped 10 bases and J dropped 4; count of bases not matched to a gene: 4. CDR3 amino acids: CATRDRGYNEQFF. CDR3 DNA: TGTGCCACACGGGACAGGGGTTACAATGAGCAGTTCTTC.

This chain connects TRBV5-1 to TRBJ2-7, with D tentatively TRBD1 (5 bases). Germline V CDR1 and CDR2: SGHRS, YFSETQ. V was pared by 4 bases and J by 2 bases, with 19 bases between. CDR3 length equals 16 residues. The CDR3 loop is CASSVQGPGRPYEQYF. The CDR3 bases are TGCGCCAGCAGCGTTCAGGGCCCCGGAAGGCCCTACGAGCAGTACTTC.

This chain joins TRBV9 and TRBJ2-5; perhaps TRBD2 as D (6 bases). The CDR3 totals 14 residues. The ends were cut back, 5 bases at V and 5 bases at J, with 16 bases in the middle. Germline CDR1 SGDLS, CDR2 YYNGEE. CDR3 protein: CASRGQAGWETQYF. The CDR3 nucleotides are TGTGCCAGCAGAGGCCAGGCGGGATGGGAGACCCAGTACTTC.

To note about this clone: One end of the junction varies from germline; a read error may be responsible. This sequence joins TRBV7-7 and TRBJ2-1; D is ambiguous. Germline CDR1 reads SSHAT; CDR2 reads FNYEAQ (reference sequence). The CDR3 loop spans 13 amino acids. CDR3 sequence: CASSLGQNNEQFF. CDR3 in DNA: TGTGCTAGCAGCTTAGGTCAGAACAATGAGCAGTTCTTC.

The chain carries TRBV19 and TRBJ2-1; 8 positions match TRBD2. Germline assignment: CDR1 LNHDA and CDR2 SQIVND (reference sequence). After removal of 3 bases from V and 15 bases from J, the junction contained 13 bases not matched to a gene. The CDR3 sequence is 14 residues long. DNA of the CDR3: TGTGCCAGTAGTATTGGCGGGGGGACCCTTAATAGGTTCTTC. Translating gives CASSIGGGTLNRFF. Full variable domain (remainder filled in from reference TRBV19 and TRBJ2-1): DGGITQSPKYLFRKEGQNVTLSCEQNLNHDAMYWYRQDPGQGLRLIYYSQIVNDFQKGDIAEGYSVSREKKESFPLTVTSAQKNPTAFYLCASSIGGGTLNRFFGPGTRLTVL.

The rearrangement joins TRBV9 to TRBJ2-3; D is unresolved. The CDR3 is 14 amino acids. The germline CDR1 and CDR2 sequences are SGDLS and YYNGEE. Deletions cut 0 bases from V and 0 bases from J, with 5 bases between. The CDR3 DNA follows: TGTGCCAGCAGCGTAGGTTCGAGCACAGATACGCAGTATTTT. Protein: CASSVGSSTDTQYF.

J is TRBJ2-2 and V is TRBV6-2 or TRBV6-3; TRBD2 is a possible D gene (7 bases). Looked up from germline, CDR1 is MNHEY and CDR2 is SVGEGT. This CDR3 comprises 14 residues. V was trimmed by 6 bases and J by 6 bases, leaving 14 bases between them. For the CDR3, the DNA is TGTGCCAGCAGCCGCGGGGGCGCCCCCGGGGAGCTGTTTTTT. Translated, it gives CASSRGGAPGELFF.

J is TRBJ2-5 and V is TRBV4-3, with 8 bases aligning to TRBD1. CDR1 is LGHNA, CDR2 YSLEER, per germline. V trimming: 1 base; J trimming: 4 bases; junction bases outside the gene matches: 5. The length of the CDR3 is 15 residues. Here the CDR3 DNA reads TGCGCCAGCAGCCAAGCCAGGGGGCGCGCAGAGACCCAGTACTTC. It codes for CASSQARGRAETQYF.

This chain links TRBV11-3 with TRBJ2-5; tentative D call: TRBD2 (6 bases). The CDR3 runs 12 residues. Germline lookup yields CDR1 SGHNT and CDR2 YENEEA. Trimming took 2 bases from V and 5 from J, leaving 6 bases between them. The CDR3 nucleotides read TGTGCCAGCAGCTTAAGCGGGGAGACCCAGTACTTC. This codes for CASSLSGETQYF.

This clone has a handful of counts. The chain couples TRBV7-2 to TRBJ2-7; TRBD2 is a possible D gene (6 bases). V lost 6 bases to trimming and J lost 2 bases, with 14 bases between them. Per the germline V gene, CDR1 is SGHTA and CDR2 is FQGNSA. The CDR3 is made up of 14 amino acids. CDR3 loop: CASRESSGAYEQYF. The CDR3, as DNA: TGTGCCAGCAGGGAGAGTAGCGGAGCCTACGAGCAGTACTTC.

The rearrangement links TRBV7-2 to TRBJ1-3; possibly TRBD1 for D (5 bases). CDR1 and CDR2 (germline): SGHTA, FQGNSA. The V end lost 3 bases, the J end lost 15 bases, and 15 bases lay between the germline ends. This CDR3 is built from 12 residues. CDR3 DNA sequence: TGTGCCAGCAGCTTCGGGGGGGACGGTGGATATTTT. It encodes CASSFGGDGGYF.

The CDR3 nucleotides are TGTGCCAGCAGTGACCCACAGGGAAGGACAGGCGAGCAGTACTTC. Its translation: CASSDPQGRTGEQYF. This chain joins TRBV28 and TRBJ2-7; 7 nucleotides line up with TRBD1. V trimming: 5 bases; J trimming: 6 bases; junction bases outside the gene matches: 13. The CDR3 is 15 amino acids. Germline CDR1 is MDHEN and CDR2 is SYDVKM. The full variable domain, in which reference TRBV28 and TRBJ2-7 provide the parts outside the CDR3, is DVKVTQSSRYLVKRTGEKVFLECVQDMDHENMFWYRQDPGLGLRLIYFSYDVKMKEKGDIPEGYSVSREKKERFSLILESASTNQTSMYLCASSDPQGRTGEQYFGPGTRLTVT.

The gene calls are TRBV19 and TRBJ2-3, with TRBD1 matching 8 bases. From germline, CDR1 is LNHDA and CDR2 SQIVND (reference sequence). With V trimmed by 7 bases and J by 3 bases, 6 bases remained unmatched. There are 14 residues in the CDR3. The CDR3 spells CASTVDRGTDTQYF. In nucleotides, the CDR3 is TGTGCCAGTACCGTCGACAGGGGAACAGATACGCAGTATTTT.

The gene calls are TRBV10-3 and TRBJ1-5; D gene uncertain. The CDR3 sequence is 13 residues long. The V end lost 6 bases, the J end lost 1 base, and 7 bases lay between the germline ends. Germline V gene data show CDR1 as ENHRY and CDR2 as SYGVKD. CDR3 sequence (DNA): TGTGCCATCAGGGACTCGAGCAATCAGCCCCAGCATTTT. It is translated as CAIRDSSNQPQHF.

The CDR3 nucleotides are TGCAGTGCTAGTAGCGGACTAGCCCAAGAGACCCAGTACTTC. This translates into CSASSGLAQETQYF. The chain carries TRBV20-1 and TRBJ2-5; 8 nucleotides align to TRBD2. The CDR3 sequence is 14 residues long. V trimming: 3 bases; J trimming: 1 base; junction bases outside the gene matches: 4. The V gene's germline CDR1 is DFQATT and CDR2 SNEGSKA (reference sequence).

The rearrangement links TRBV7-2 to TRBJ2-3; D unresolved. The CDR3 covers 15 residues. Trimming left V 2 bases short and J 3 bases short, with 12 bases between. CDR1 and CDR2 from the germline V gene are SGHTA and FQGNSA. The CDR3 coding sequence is TGTGCCAGCAGCTTAAACCCCGGCAGGACAGATACGCAGTATTTT. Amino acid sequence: CASSLNPGRTDTQYF.

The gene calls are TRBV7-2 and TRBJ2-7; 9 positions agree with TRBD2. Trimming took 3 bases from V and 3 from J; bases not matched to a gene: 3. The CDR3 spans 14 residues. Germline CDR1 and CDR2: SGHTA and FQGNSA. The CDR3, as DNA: TGTGCCAGCAGCTTCGGACTAGCGATCTACGAGCAGTACTTC. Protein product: CASSFGLAIYEQYF.

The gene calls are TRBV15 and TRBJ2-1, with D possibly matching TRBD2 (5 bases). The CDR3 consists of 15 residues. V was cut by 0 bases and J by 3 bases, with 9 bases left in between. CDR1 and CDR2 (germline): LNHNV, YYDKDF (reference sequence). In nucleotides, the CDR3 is TGTGCCACCAGCAGAGATCCGGCGGGCTACAATGAGCAGTTCTTC. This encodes CATSRDPAGYNEQFF.

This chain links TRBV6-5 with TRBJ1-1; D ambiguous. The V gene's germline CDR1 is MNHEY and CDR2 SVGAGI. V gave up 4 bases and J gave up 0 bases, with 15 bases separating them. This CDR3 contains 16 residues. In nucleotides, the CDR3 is TGTGCCAGCAGTTCGACGACGGGATACATGAACACTGAAGCTTTCTTT. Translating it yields CASSSTTGYMNTEAFF.

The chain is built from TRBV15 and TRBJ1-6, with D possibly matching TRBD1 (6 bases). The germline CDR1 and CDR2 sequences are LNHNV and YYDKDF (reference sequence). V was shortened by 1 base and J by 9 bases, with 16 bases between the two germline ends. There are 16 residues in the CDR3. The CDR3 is CATSRAPSRGTSPLHF. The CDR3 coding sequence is TGTGCCACCAGCAGAGCCCCAAGCAGGGGAACTTCACCCCTCCACTTT.